This record looks at one T cell receptor beta chain sequence and its context. Its antigen is as yet unknown. Amplification used 60 Vbeta primers and 13 Jbeta primers. Produced via immunoSEQ multiplex PCR; TCRdb's table is partial and in-frame only. The data show 85,000 to 100,000 clones, around 64% seen once. The sample is drawn from a study of cytomegalovirus exposure and HLA in healthy donors. Study-level results: Later analysis identified several of the most significant clusters that appeared linked to common viral pathogens. In all likelihood, a cluster of highly shared sequence variants was a sequencing artifact. Some V segments (TRBV6-2 and TRBV6-3 among them) were excluded as indistinguishable.

J was trimmed by 2 bases and V by 5 bases; bases with no gene match: 1. The CDR3 totals 13 residues. Germline V gene sequence: CDR1 LNHDA, CDR2 SQIVND (reference sequence). The chain employs TRBV19 and TRBJ2-5; TRBD1 matches 8 bases. The sequence derives from a man aged 60-69 years in good health and CMV-seronegative. Sequencing was carried out using PBMCs. This chain's CDR3 is CASSGTGQETQYF. CDR3 nucleotide sequence: TGTGCCAGTAGTGGGACAGGTCAAGAGACCCAGTACTTC.